Given below is one TCR beta chain in context. Its antigen is as yet unknown. These data belong to a study of T cell responses to AZD1222 COVID-19 vaccine. Study results and limitations: Spike-specific TCR breadth and depth rose after two AZD1222 doses.

Data came from immunoSEQ multiplex PCR; TCRdb stores just in-frame clones and leaves some out. The table lists approximately 99,000 clones, roughly 87% of them singletons. This CDR3 is built from 16 residues. Trimming cost V 0 bases and J 5 bases, with 14 bases left between them. The germline V gene has CDR1 MGHRA and CDR2 YSYEKL. Sequenced here: peripheral blood, sampled on day 0 of AZD1222 vaccination. The clonotype originates from an adult in good health. The genes are TRBV4-1 and TRBJ1-5; possibly TRBD1 for D (6 bases). The CDR3 region has the DNA TGCGCCAGCAGCCAAGAGGGGGGGCGGGAGGATCAGCCCCAGCATTTT. This gives the protein CASSQEGGREDQPQHF.